This TCR beta chain was captured by sequencing in a study of T cell responses to AZD1222 COVID-19 vaccine. Profiled with immunoSEQ multiplex PCR; TCRdb holds only in-frame clones, not every one. Among roughly 99,000 clones listed, about 89% were seen once. The CDR3 runs to 14 residues. Germline assignment: CDR1 MNHEY and CDR2 SVGAGI. V was trimmed by 6 bases and J by 1 base, leaving 12 bases between them. The chain uses TRBV6-5 and TRBJ2-5; D unresolved. The specimen was peripheral blood, collected 28 days after the second AZD1222 dose. The sequence was obtained from an adult who received the AZD1222 COVID-19 vaccine. The DNA of the CDR3 is TGTGCCAGCAGGCTTACTGTCACCCAAGAGACCCAGTACTTC. This gives the protein CASRLTVTQETQYF.